Listed here is a single T cell receptor beta chain. The data were taken from a study of blood T cell repertoires in COVID-19. Clones were sequenced by immunoSEQ multiplex PCR, and TCRdb holds only the in-frame ones, with some missing. Counted here are about 400,000 clones, more than 75% occurring once; the ten biggest clones make up approximately 1.8%. V was cut by 3 bases and J by 0 bases, with 18 bases left in between. Germline loops: CDR1 SGHRS, CDR2 YFSETQ. The CDR3 runs to 17 residues. The V and J genes are TRBV5-1 and TRBJ2-5; D gene unclear. This clonotype was obtained from a man in his forties in a cohort exposed to, infected with or recovered from COVID-19 (not recorded which). The sample consisted of PBMCs or T cells enriched from blood (not recorded which). CDR3 loop: CASSSPTDSRYQETQYF. CDR3 nucleotide sequence: TGCGCCAGCAGCTCCCCAACGGATAGCCGGTACCAAGAGACCCAGTACTTC.